This TCR beta chain emerged from a study of blood T cell repertoires in COVID-19. For the study at large: Whether acute or convalescent, the COVID-19 samples came from the United States, Italy and Spain. In each case, the material was cDNA or gDNA derived from T cells, B-cell-depleted T cells, or PBMCs.

Germline lookup yields CDR1 GTSNPN and CDR2 SVGIG (reference sequence). V was clipped by 5 bases and J by 7 bases, with 17 bases between them. The CDR3 loop spans 13 amino acids. The authors' processing: Amplified reference gene primers provided the basis for estimating nucleated cell counts. The method was immunoSEQ multiplex PCR; TCRdb's version includes in-frame clones alone and lacks a portion of them. D and trimming were read from the DNA, whereas the V and J calls and clone size are those reported in that table. The sample has 470,000 or so clones, 80% to 90% seen once; the top ten hold roughly 3.2%.

The chain carries TRBV30 and TRBJ1-2, with D possibly matching TRBD1 (5 bases). The sample was peripheral blood. This clonotype was sampled from a human donor in a cohort sampled during active COVID-19. CDR3 nucleotide sequence: TGTGCCTGGGTACGAAAGGGGCTTGGTGGCTACACCTTC. This gives the protein CAWVRKGLGGYTF.